Sequencing of this T cell receptor beta chain was carried out in a study of monozygotic twins with inflammatory bowel disease. Sampling involved one blood draw (roughly 2.5 ml) for every donor. Germline lookup yields CDR1 SGHTA and CDR2 FQGNSA. This CDR3 has 13 amino acids. TCRdb re-called the 5' RACE reads and gives one entry per CDR3 protein, without DNA. This sample contains about 450,000 distinct CDR3 sequences. Input material: blood. This chain links TRBV7-2 with TRBJ1-4. The TCR originated in a human donor with ulcerative colitis or Crohn's disease, or a healthy co-twin of an affected twin (not recorded which). CDR3 region: CASSREPNEKLFF.